A selection of T cell receptor beta chains follows, all from one sample in a study of T cells after yellow fever vaccination. TCRdb reprocessed the 5' RACE reads with MiXCR, giving one entry per CDR3 protein. In the table there are hundreds of thousands of distinct CDR3 sequences, around 19% of which are singletons. The sequenced sample was PBMCs, obtained before the yellow fever booster vaccination. Every receptor here comes from a man aged 18 to 30 who received the YFV17D yellow fever vaccine. The conserved cysteine and the conserved F or W are not part of the CDR3 here. The order of the fields is clone size, J gene, V gene, CDR3 protein. For some rows the clone size is stated as once, few or many, or as a class when expanded; others skip it.

clone size: many; J gene: TRBJ2-3; V gene: TRBV10-3; CDR3 protein: AISESAAGGATDTQY
clone size: few; J gene: TRBJ1-6; V gene: TRBV4-1; CDR3 protein: ASSQDETGSYNSPLH
clone size: .; J gene: TRBJ2-1; V gene: TRBV3-1; CDR3 protein: ASSLSPSEQF
clone size: few; J gene: TRBJ1-4; V gene: TRBV7-9; CDR3 protein: ASSNRDSGEKLF
clone size: few; J gene: TRBJ1-6; V gene: TRBV3-1; CDR3 protein: ASSSRQGSYNSPLH
clone size: few; J gene: TRBJ1-4; V gene: TRBV12-3/TRBV12-4; CDR3 protein: ASSLGWGDLAEKLF
clone size: .; J gene: TRBJ2-2; V gene: TRBV6-6; CDR3 protein: ASSSWARGTGELF
clone size: .; J gene: TRBJ1-2; V gene: TRBV14; CDR3 protein: ASSQWTGGARYGYT
clone size: .; J gene: TRBJ1-4; V gene: TRBV4-3; CDR3 protein: ASSQERVQGKLF
clone size: .; J gene: TRBJ2-7; V gene: TRBV7-2; CDR3 protein: ASSLVRTDHEQY
clone size: .; J gene: TRBJ2-7; V gene: TRBV18; CDR3 protein: ASSPQPNEQY
clone size: many; J gene: TRBJ1-5; V gene: TRBV15; CDR3 protein: ATSRILGTGRNQPQH
clone size: few; J gene: TRBJ1-2; V gene: TRBV12-3/TRBV12-4; CDR3 protein: ASSLSQHYGYT
clone size: few; J gene: TRBJ2-3; V gene: TRBV24-1; CDR3 protein: ATSDLEGGGTDTQY
clone size: many; J gene: TRBJ1-6; V gene: TRBV2; CDR3 protein: ASRRGFGNSPLH
clone size: few; J gene: TRBJ2-5; V gene: TRBV5-6; CDR3 protein: ASSLTSPRETQY
clone size: few; J gene: TRBJ1-2; V gene: TRBV5-6; CDR3 protein: ASSWGGGPMNGYT
clone size: few; J gene: TRBJ1-5; V gene: TRBV4-1; CDR3 protein: ASSHNPGASNQPQH
clone size: few; J gene: TRBJ1-2; V gene: TRBV6-5; CDR3 protein: ASSYSSAFQGGYT
clone size: few; J gene: TRBJ2-1; V gene: TRBV7-2; CDR3 protein: ASSPPGPTEQF
clone size: .; J gene: TRBJ1-1; V gene: TRBV7-9; CDR3 protein: ASSLGNIQGKAF
clone size: .; J gene: TRBJ2-1; V gene: TRBV24-1; CDR3 protein: ATSDLKVPKDYNEQF